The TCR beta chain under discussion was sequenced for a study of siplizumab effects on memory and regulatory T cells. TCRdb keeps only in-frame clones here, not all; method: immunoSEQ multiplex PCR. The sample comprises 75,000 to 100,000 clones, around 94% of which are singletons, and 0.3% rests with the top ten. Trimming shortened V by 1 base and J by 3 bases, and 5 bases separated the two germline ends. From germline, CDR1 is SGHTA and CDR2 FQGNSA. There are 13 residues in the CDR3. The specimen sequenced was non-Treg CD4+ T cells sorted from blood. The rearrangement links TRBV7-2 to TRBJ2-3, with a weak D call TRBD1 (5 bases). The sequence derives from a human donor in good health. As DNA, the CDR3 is TGTGCCAGCAGCTTAGAGGGGACAGATACGCAGTATTTT. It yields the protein CASSLEGTDTQYF.